The T cell receptor (beta chain) under discussion was sequenced for a study of blood T cells in healthy people across ages. Study outcomes and limitations: Diversity of TCR beta correlated strongly with naive T cell percentage.

Aged roughly 6 to 90, donors were systemically healthy Caucasians from Russia. This clonotype has only one observation. Its cognate antigen is unknown. Next came a second PCR, run for roughly 6 to 11 cycles, which used a sample-barcoded 5' primer along with a J-beta primer mix. TCRdb reprocessed the 5' RACE reads with MiXCR, giving one entry per CDR3 protein. This sample has about 590,000 distinct CDR3 sequences, with about 30% found just once. Source material: blood. The receptor's source is a woman older than 75 in good health.

CDR3 protein: CATSDYGGLPYDEQFF. The CDR3 nucleotides are TGTGCCACCAGTGATTATGGCGGTCTCCCTTACGATGAGCAGTTCTTC. This chain joins TRBV18 and TRBJ2-1; no reliable D call. Germline loops: CDR1 KGHSH, CDR2 LQKENI. The CDR3 is made up of 16 amino acids. Trimming left V 10 bases short and J 8 bases short, with 27 bases between. Based on the CDR3 plus reference TRBV18 and TRBJ2-1, the full variable domain is NAGVMQNPRHLVRRRGQEARLRCSPMKGHSHVYWYRQLPEEGLKFMVYLQKENIIDESGMPKERFSAEFPKEGPSILRIQQVVRGDSAAYFCATSDYGGLPYDEQFFGPGTRLTVL.